The clone carrying this T cell receptor beta chain is a singleton in its sample. Its specificity is unknown. The donors, all of them Caucasian adults, lived in Nashville, Tennessee. The source of the sample is a study of shared clonotypes between healthy human individuals. Across the whole study: There were three CD4 naive, three CD4 memory, two CD8 naive and one CD8 memory plates per donor. Overall study findings and caveats: Generation probabilities were higher for clonotypes shared across all four sorted-subset donors than for unshared ones.

Looked up from germline, CDR1 is SGDLS and CDR2 is YYNGEE. The length of the CDR3 is 14 residues. V was shortened by 0 bases and J by 2 bases, with 6 bases between the two germline ends. Clones were read by immunoSEQ multiplex PCR, and TCRdb kept only the in-frame ones, dropping some. The data show over 1.4 million clones, with approximately 97% seen just once and about 1.2% held by the top ten. The chain carries TRBV9 and TRBJ2-4; D is uncertain. This TCR derives from a man aged 25-45 years in good health. The sample comprised naive CD4+ T cells sorted from blood. The subset is: CD45RA+ positively selected. The CDR3 bases are TGTGCCAGCAGCGTAGATCCTTCCAAAAACATTCAGTACTTC. Its protein product is CASSVDPSKNIQYF.